The 15 T cell receptor beta chains below were found in one sample sequenced in a study of CD4 T cells in relation to SARS-CoV-2 and coronaviruses. Here immunoSEQ multiplex PCR was the method, and the copy in TCRdb shows in-frame clones only, minus some. The repertoire holds some 21,000 clones, just over 75% seen once, with about 18% in the top ten. These TCRs are of unknown antigen specificity. The unexposed donors gave CD4+ T cells in about 2010-2018, prior to COVID-19. CD4+ T cells were isolated from the cells after more than nine days of culture. The sample comprised CD4+ T cells from PBMCs, cultured in vitro. These receptors all stem from a human donor in good health.

V is TRBV5-1 and J is TRBJ2-7, with a possible D match to TRBD2 (5 bases). Trimming shortened V by 0 bases and J by 3 bases, and 10 bases separated the two germline ends. Germline V CDR1 and CDR2: SGHRS, YFSETQ. The CDR3 runs 14 residues. The CDR3 DNA sequence: TGCGCCAGCAGCTTGGAGGGAGAGTTCTACGAGCAGTACTTC. Translation gives CASSLEGEFYEQYF.

The chain joins TRBV19 to TRBJ1-5; D unresolved. This CDR3 comprises 13 residues. The germline gives CDR1 LNHDA, CDR2 SQIVND (reference sequence). V was cut by 3 bases and J by 6 bases, with 9 bases left in between. The CDR3 loop is CASSIAGGQPQHF. CDR3 nucleotide sequence: TGTGCCAGTAGTATCGCAGGAGGTCAGCCCCAGCATTTT.

The chain combines TRBV14 with TRBJ1-3; 7 bases line up with TRBD1. Germline CDR1 SGHDN, CDR2 FVKESK. Trimming at V came to 4 bases and at J to 4 bases, leaving 13 bases not matched to a gene. The CDR3 extends over 17 amino acids. The CDR3, as DNA: TGTGCCAGCAGCCCACTTGGAGGGGGCTTAGGAGGAAACACCATATATTTT. Its protein is CASSPLGGGLGGNTIYF. Full variable domain (remainder filled in from reference TRBV14 and TRBJ1-3): EAGVTQFPSHSVIEKGQTVTLRCDPISGHDNLYWYRRVMGKEIKFLLHFVKESKQDESGMPNNRFLAERTGGTYSTLKVQPAELEDSGVYFCASSPLGGGLGGNTIYFGEGSWLTVV.

The chain recombines TRBV12-5 with TRBJ2-2, with D maybe TRBD2 (6 bases). The CDR3 has 13 residues. The V end was cut by 8 bases, the J end by 1 base, with 8 bases between. Germline CDR1 LGHNT, CDR2 FRNRAP. CDR3 protein: CASKGLNTGELFF. The CDR3 DNA is TGTGCTAGTAAGGGACTGAACACCGGGGAGCTGTTTTTT.

The CDR3 nucleotides are TGTGCCAGCAGCCGGGGACTGGCCACCTACGAGCAGTACTTC. This sequence encodes CASSRGLATYEQYF. The rearrangement joins TRBV7-2 to TRBJ2-7; D possibly corresponds to TRBD2 (6 bases). V was clipped by 5 bases and J by 2 bases, with 13 bases between them. This CDR3 is built from 14 residues. Germline CDR1 reads SGHTA; CDR2 reads FQGNSA.

The rearrangement joins TRBV5-1 to TRBJ1-5; D remains unclear. The germline V and J ends were trimmed by 5 bases and 4 bases, with 16 bases remaining between them. There are 15 residues in the CDR3. CDR1 SGHRS and CDR2 YFSETQ come from the germline V gene. Written as DNA, the CDR3 is TGCGCCAGCAGTCCTGACGGGCAGCTAAATCAGCCCCAGCATTTT. Protein: CASSPDGQLNQPQHF.

The J gene is TRBJ2-7, the V gene TRBV6-5; 12 positions agree with TRBD2. V shed 8 bases, J shed 5 bases, and the junction held 10 bases outside the gene matches. The CDR3 spans 15 residues. Germline V gene lookup returns CDR1 MNHEY and CDR2 SVGAGI. The CDR3 region is CASVASGRAGDEQYF. CDR3 DNA sequence: TGTGCCAGCGTCGCTAGCGGGAGGGCCGGGGACGAGCAGTACTTC.

The V call is TRBV5-1, the J call TRBJ1-2; D remains unclear. Germline V gene sequence: CDR1 SGHRS, CDR2 YFSETQ. V lost 4 bases and J lost 8, with 18 bases in between. The CDR3 contains 14 residues. Here the CDR3 reads CASSPTPVDGGYTF. The CDR3 nucleotides are TGCGCCAGCAGCCCGACCCCGGTTGACGGGGGCTACACCTTC.

This chain links TRBV3-1 (or the pseudogene TRBV3-2) with TRBJ2-7; D is perhaps TRBD1 or TRBD2 (5 bases each). With 4 bases removed from V and 6 bases from J, the gap between germline ends came to 13 bases. CDR3 length equals 13 residues. In germline, CDR1 is LGHDT, CDR2 YNNKEL (reference sequence). The DNA for the CDR3 is TGTGCCAGCAGCCCTCCCGGGGCTGCCGAGCAGTACTTC. It codes for CASSPPGAAEQYF.

This clone was detected a few times. The rearrangement uses TRBV5-4 and TRBJ2-7, with 9 bases aligning to TRBD2. Germline CDR1 and CDR2: SGHNT and YYREEE (reference sequence). CDR3 length: 14 amino acids. V lost 3 bases to trimming and J lost 7 bases; unmatched junction nucleotides: 8. The CDR3: CASSSLAGVGEQYF. The CDR3 DNA is TGTGCCAGCAGCTCCTTAGCGGGAGTGGGGGAGCAGTACTTC.

V gene TRBV30 combines with J gene TRBJ1-1; D not resolved. Trimming pared 0 bases from V and 1 base from J, leaving 18 bases between. This CDR3 is 17 amino acids long. Germline CDR1 and CDR2: GTSNPN and SVGIG (reference sequence). For the CDR3, the DNA is TGTGCCTGGAGTGTACCCCCATCGCAGATAAGGAACACTGAAGCTTTCTTT. It encodes CAWSVPPSQIRNTEAFF.

This clone was detected once. The rearrangement links TRBV19 to TRBJ2-1; TRBD2 matches 7 bases. Losses at the gene ends were 4 bases for V and 9 bases for J; bases not matched to a gene: 12. The CDR3 is 15 amino acids. Looked up from germline, CDR1 is LNHDA and CDR2 is SQIVND (reference sequence). CDR3 residues: CASSTGGIHVGEQFF. CDR3 nucleotides: TGTGCCAGTAGTACCGGGGGGATTCATGTAGGTGAGCAGTTCTTC.

This clone is a singleton in its sample. V and J are TRBV2 and TRBJ1-5; no clear D. The germline V gene encodes CDR1 SNHLY and CDR2 FYNNEI. V was shortened by 2 bases and J by 0 bases, with 11 bases between the two germline ends. This CDR3 has 16 amino acids. The CDR3 DNA reads as TGTGCCAGCAGTGAAATGAGTTTTTATAGCAATCAGCCCCAGCATTTT. Translating gives CASSEMSFYSNQPQHF.

In its sample, this clone was seen a few times. V is TRBV7-2 and J is TRBJ2-7; D call uncertain. Germline V gene sequence: CDR1 SGHTA, CDR2 FQGNSA. V shed 6 bases and J shed 6 bases, with 9 bases lying between them. CDR3 size: 11 residues. Here the CDR3 reads CASSLTSEQYF. CDR3 in DNA: TGTGCCAGCAGTCTCACCAGCGAGCAGTACTTC.

This rearrangement joins TRBV9 to TRBJ1-1, with unresolved D. The CDR3 length is 16 residues. Trimming pared 3 bases from V and 2 bases from J, leaving 17 bases between. Germline V gives CDR1 SGDLS, CDR2 YYNGEE. CDR3 nucleotide sequence: TGTGCCAGCAGCGACTACCGGTTCCCAGGAAACACTGAAGCTTTCTTT. Amino acids: CASSDYRFPGNTEAFF.